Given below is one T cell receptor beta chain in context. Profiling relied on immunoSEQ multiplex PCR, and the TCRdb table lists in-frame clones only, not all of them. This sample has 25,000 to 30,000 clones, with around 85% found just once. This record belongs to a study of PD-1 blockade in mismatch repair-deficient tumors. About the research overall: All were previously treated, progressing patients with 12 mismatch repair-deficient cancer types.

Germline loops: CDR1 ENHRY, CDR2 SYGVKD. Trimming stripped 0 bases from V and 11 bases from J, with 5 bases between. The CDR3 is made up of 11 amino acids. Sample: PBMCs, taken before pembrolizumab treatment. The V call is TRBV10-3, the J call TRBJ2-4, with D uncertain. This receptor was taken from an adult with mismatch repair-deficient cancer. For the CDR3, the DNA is TGTGCCATCAGTGAGTCGCAGGTTCAGTACTTC. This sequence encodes CAISESQVQYF.